The 2 T cell receptor beta chains presented below share a single source sample, sequenced in a study of T cell changes during pregnancy in multiple sclerosis. Here immunoSEQ multiplex PCR was the method, and the copy in TCRdb shows in-frame clones only, minus some. This table has tens of thousands of clones, about 93% appearing once. This specimen consisted of CD4+ T cells from peripheral blood mononuclear cells, obtained after pregnancy. The source is a female donor in good health, enrolled as a control in a pregnancy study.

The J gene is TRBJ1-1, the V gene TRBV19, with 7 bases lining up with TRBD1. This CDR3 spans 14 amino acids. Trimming cost V 5 bases and J 6 bases; bases outside gene matches: 9. Looked up from germline, CDR1 is LNHDA and CDR2 is SQIVND (reference sequence). The CDR3 loop reads CASSGRQGSAEAFF. As DNA, the CDR3 is TGTGCCAGTAGTGGGCGACAGGGATCCGCTGAAGCTTTCTTT.

The chain uses TRBV6-5 and TRBJ2-7, with a tentative D call TRBD1 (5 bases). Germline CDR1 MNHEY, CDR2 SVGAGI. The CDR3 consists of 13 residues. The V end was cut by 4 bases, the J end by 6 bases, with 13 bases between. CDR3 DNA sequence: TGTGCCAGCAGTTTTGGACACAGTGGCGAGCAGTACTTC. This translates into CASSFGHSGEQYF.